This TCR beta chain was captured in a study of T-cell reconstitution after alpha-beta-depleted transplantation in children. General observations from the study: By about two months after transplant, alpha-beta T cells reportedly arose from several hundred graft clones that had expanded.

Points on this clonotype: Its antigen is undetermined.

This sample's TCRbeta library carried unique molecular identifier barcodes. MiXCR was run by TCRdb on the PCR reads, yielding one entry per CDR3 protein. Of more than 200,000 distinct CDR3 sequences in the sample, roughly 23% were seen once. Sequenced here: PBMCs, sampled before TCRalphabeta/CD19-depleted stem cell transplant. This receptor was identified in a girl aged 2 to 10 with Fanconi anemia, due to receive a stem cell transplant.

This CDR3 reads CASSADRGWAGANVLTF. The CDR3 nucleotides read TGTGCCAGCAGTGCCGACAGGGGATGGGCTGGGGCCAACGTCCTGACTTTC. This chain connects TRBV6-1 to TRBJ2-6, with TRBD1 identical over 8 bases. In germline, CDR1 is MNHNS, CDR2 SASEGT. Germline trimming cut 4 bases from V and 2 bases from J; bases unmatched to any gene: 7. CDR3 size: 17 residues.